These 17 T cell receptor beta chains were all obtained from the same sample, sequenced in a study of blood T cell repertoires in COVID-19. Sequencing used immunoSEQ multiplex PCR; TCRdb keeps in-frame clones, though not all of them. The sample carries roughly 300,000 clones, approximately 90% recorded once. Sequenced input: peripheral blood. The receptors were sampled from a woman in her thirties with COVID-19, enrolled during active disease.

In DNA form, the CDR3 reads TGTGCCAGCAGCCCGCCGGGACTAGCGGGAGCGGAGACCCAGTACTTC. It yields the protein CASSPPGLAGAETQYF. The rearrangement uses TRBV11-2 and TRBJ2-5, with TRBD2 matching 14 bases. Trimming at V came to 5 bases and at J to 5 bases, leaving 7 bases not matched to a gene. This CDR3 region has 16 residues. The germline V gene has CDR1 SGHAT and CDR2 FQNNGV. Variable domain in full (rest from reference TRBV11-2 and TRBJ2-5): EAGVAQSPRYKIIEKRQSVAFWCNPISGHATLYWYQQILGQGPKLLIQFQNNGVVDDSQLPKDRFSAERLKGVDSTLKIQPAKLEDSAVYLCASSPPGLAGAETQYFGPGTRLLVL.

The chain uses TRBV20-1 and TRBJ1-1, with 7 bases matching TRBD1. The junction had 4 bases not matched to a gene; V was cut back by 5 bases and J by 10 bases. The germline CDR1 and CDR2 sequences are DFQATT and SNEGSKA (reference sequence). The CDR3 totals 10 residues. The CDR3 coding sequence is TGCAGTGCTGCACAGGGGAGAGCTTTCTTT. It translates to CSAAQGRAFF.

The J gene is TRBJ1-1, the V gene TRBV10-1; D may be TRBD1 (5 bases). Trimming pared 0 bases from V and 2 bases from J, leaving 10 bases between. Per the germline V gene, CDR1 is WNHNN and CDR2 is SYGVQD (reference sequence). The CDR3 loop spans 15 amino acids. This chain's CDR3 is CASSESLGLNTEAFF. CDR3 DNA: TGCGCCAGCAGTGAGTCTCTGGGGCTCAACACTGAAGCTTTCTTT.

This clone has only one observation. The chain employs TRBV9 and TRBJ1-2; the match to TRBD1 covers 9 bases. The V gene's germline CDR1 is SGDLS and CDR2 YYNGEE. This CDR3 comprises 13 residues. V shed 0 bases, J shed 8 bases, and the junction held 2 bases outside the gene matches. CDR3: CASSVGTGEGYTF. In nucleotides, the CDR3 is TGTGCCAGCAGCGTAGGGACAGGGGAAGGCTACACCTTC.

The chain links TRBV28 to TRBJ1-1; 7 nucleotides line up with TRBD1. The CDR3 length is 13 residues. Germline V lookup: CDR1 MDHEN, CDR2 SYDVKM. V lost 5 bases to trimming and J lost 6 bases; unmatched junction nucleotides: 6. The CDR3 DNA reads TGTGCCAGCAGTGCGACAGGGTTGCCTGAAGCTTTCTTT. Protein sequence: CASSATGLPEAFF.

The V gene is TRBV4-1, the J gene TRBJ2-3, with 14 bases identical to TRBD2. V lost 1 base, J lost 5 bases, and 8 bases stayed unmatched. Germline values: CDR1 MGHRA, CDR2 YSYEKL. This CDR3 comprises 18 residues. The CDR3 loop is CASSQGGLAGAGVDTQYF. In nucleotides, the CDR3 is TGCGCCAGCAGCCAAGGGGGACTAGCGGGAGCGGGCGTAGATACGCAGTATTTT.

The genes are TRBV5-6 and TRBJ1-2, with D uncertain. The germline V and J ends were trimmed by 2 bases and 2 bases, with 13 bases remaining between them. This CDR3 is built from 15 residues. Germline CDR1 SGHDT, CDR2 YYEEEE. In nucleotides, the CDR3 is TGTGCCAGCAGCTTTTTTTCGGCGGGGAACTATGGCTACACCTTC. This gives the protein CASSFFSAGNYGYTF.

The CDR3 nucleotides are TGTGCCAGCAGCCACGGACAGGGGGGCACTAATGAAAAACTGTTTTTT. As protein: CASSHGQGGTNEKLFF. The chain uses TRBV14 and TRBJ1-4; 10 bases fit TRBD1. The CDR3 length is 16 residues. Losses at the gene ends were 3 bases for V and 2 bases for J; bases not matched to a gene: 3. Germline loops: CDR1 SGHDN, CDR2 FVKESK.

This rearrangement joins TRBV9 to TRBJ1-1; 11 bases line up with TRBD1. The CDR3 sequence is 14 residues long. CDR1 and CDR2 from the germline V gene are SGDLS and YYNGEE. The V and J ends lost 3 bases and 6 bases, in that order; junction bases with no gene match: 4. The chain's CDR3 is CASSGGQGGSEAFF. The CDR3 coding sequence is TGTGCCAGCAGCGGGGGACAGGGGGGATCTGAAGCTTTCTTT.

The J gene is TRBJ2-1, the V gene TRBV27; 13 bases agree with TRBD2. The CDR3 extends over 15 amino acids. V lost 4 bases and J lost 4; bases outside the gene matches: 1. Germline CDR1 MNHEY, CDR2 SMNVEV (reference sequence). CDR3 sequence (DNA): TGTGCCAGCAGTTGGACTAGCGGGGGTTACAATGAGCAGTTCTTC. Protein: CASSWTSGGYNEQFF.

The chain has TRBV18 and TRBJ2-2; D unresolved. Germline V gene data show CDR1 as KGHSH and CDR2 as LQKENI. This CDR3 region has 16 residues. V lost 1 base, J lost 1 base, and 10 bases lay in between. Here the CDR3 DNA reads TGTGCCAGCTCACCACTAGTCACCCTGAACACCGGGGAGCTGTTTTTT. Its translation: CASSPLVTLNTGELFF.

The rearrangement links TRBV30 to TRBJ1-4, with TRBD1 identical over 8 bases. This CDR3 is 19 amino acids long. Germline V gene data show CDR1 as GTSNPN and CDR2 as SVGIG (reference sequence). The junction had 21 bases not matched to a gene; V was cut back by 4 bases and J by 5 bases. The CDR3 protein is CAWMGFEGQGEGGNEKLFF. CDR3 sequence (DNA): TGTGCCTGGATGGGGTTCGAAGGACAGGGTGAAGGAGGGAATGAAAAACTGTTTTTT.

The genes are TRBV18 and TRBJ1-6; D not certain. Trimming took 3 bases from V and 2 from J, leaving 11 bases between them. Germline V gene lookup returns CDR1 KGHSH and CDR2 LQKENI. This CDR3 is built from 16 residues. The CDR3 is CASSPRGDPYNSPLHF. CDR3 coding DNA: TGTGCCAGCTCACCGCGGGGTGATCCCTATAATTCACCCCTCCACTTT.

The chain combines TRBV27 with TRBJ1-2; TRBD1 agrees at 7 bases. The CDR3 has 14 amino acids. V shed 1 base and J 4 bases; nucleotides not matched to a gene: 3. CDR1 and CDR2 from the germline V gene are MNHEY and SMNVEV (reference sequence). CDR3 nucleotide sequence: TGTGCCAGCAGTTTATTCAGGGGGTCCTATGGCTACACCTTC. The encoded protein is CASSLFRGSYGYTF.

The rearrangement uses TRBV29-1 and TRBJ1-1; the match to TRBD1 covers 11 bases. The germline gives CDR1 SQVTM, CDR2 ANQGSEA. The CDR3 loop spans 13 amino acids. V lost 7 bases to trimming and J lost 2 bases; unmatched junction nucleotides: 3. CDR3 in DNA: TGCAGCGGAGGGACAGGGGGTAACACTGAAGCTTTCTTT. It specifies CSGGTGGNTEAFF. The full variable domain, in which reference TRBV29-1 and TRBJ1-1 provide the parts outside the CDR3, is SAVISQKPSRDICQRGTSLTIQCQVDSQVTMMFWYRQQPGQSLTLIATANQGSEATYESGFVIDKFPISRPNLTFSTLTVSNMSPEDSSIYLCSGGTGGNTEAFFGQGTRLTVV.

V is TRBV24-1 and J is TRBJ1-2; TRBD1 might be the D (5 bases). Trimming cost V 2 bases and J 2 bases, with 11 bases left between them. CDR3 length equals 15 residues. CDR1 is KGHDR and CDR2 is SFDVKD in the germline V gene. The CDR3 region is CATSDSREGNYGYTF. The CDR3, as DNA: TGTGCCACCAGTGATTCCAGGGAGGGAAACTATGGCTACACCTTC.

The V gene is TRBV27, the J gene TRBJ2-1; a possible D gene is TRBD1 (6 bases). CDR3 length equals 16 residues. The germline V and J ends were trimmed by 6 bases and 3 bases, with 18 bases remaining between them. Looked up from germline, CDR1 is MNHEY and CDR2 is SMNVEV (reference sequence). DNA of the CDR3: TGTGCCAGCAGCGGCACGGGTAGGACAGACTACAATGAGCAGTTCTTC. This translates into CASSGTGRTDYNEQFF.